One and the same sample provided the 13 T cell receptor beta chains below, sequenced in a study of glioma-infiltrating T cells. Using RNA template, CDR3s of TCR alpha and beta were amplified with iRepertoire arm-PCR. TCRdb redid the calling of the multiplex PCR reads with MiXCR, one entry per CDR3 protein. Of more than 350,000 distinct CDR3 sequences detected, 41% appear once; the ten largest clones hold approximately 12%. Material: glioma tissue, nonneoplastic brain tissue, or PBMCs (not recorded which). These receptors came from a human donor with low-grade glioma or glioblastoma, undergoing nonglioma brain surgery, or in good health (not recorded which).

This clonotype occurred a few times. The chain is built from TRBV4-3 and TRBJ2-7, with TRBD1 identical over 9 bases. CDR1 is LGHNA and CDR2 is YSLEER in the germline V gene. V lost 0 bases and J lost 2; bases outside the gene matches: 11. The CDR3 is made up of 18 amino acids. The CDR3, as DNA: TGCGCCAGCAGCCAAGACTCCCGAGGACAGGGGACAACCTACGAGCAGTACTTC. It encodes CASSQDSRGQGTTYEQYF.

This clonotype was seen a few times. An end of the junction does not agree with germline; a read error may underlie this. The chain carries TRBV15 and TRBJ2-1; 8 nucleotides line up with TRBD1. The CDR3 length is 16 residues. From germline, CDR1 is LNHNV and CDR2 YYDKDF (reference sequence). The CDR3 reads CATGRSTGGPYNEQFF. CDR3 DNA: TGTGCCACCGGCAGATCAACAGGGGGTCCGTACAATGAGCAGTTCTTC.

The rearrangement uses TRBV18 and TRBJ1-2; possible D gene TRBD1, 6 bases. The germline CDR1 and CDR2 sequences are KGHSH and LQKENI. V dropped 3 bases and J dropped 8 bases, with 13 bases sitting between them. The CDR3 is 13 residues long. CDR3 sequence: CASSPRDMRGYTF. CDR3 sequence (DNA): TGTGCCAGCTCACCCCGGGACATGAGGGGCTACACCTTC.

This chain links TRBV7-8 with TRBJ2-7, with TRBD2 matching 9 bases. V lost 5 bases, J lost 7 bases, and 12 bases stayed unmatched. There are 15 residues in the CDR3. The V gene's germline CDR1 is SGHVS and CDR2 FQNEAQ. In DNA, the CDR3 is TGTGCCAGCAGCAGTAGCGGGAGTGCTAGAGGAGAGCAGTACTTC. It yields the protein CASSSSGSARGEQYF.

The chain employs TRBV28 and TRBJ2-1; 7 bases are a match to TRBD2. The CDR3 length is 14 residues. After removal of 1 base from V and 7 bases from J, the junction contained 4 bases not matched to a gene. CDR1 and CDR2 (germline): MDHEN, SYDVKM. The CDR3 loop is CASSLSGGENEQFF. The CDR3 coding sequence is TGTGCCAGCAGTTTATCGGGAGGTGAGAATGAGCAGTTCTTC.

About this clonotype: One base away lies a much larger clone, so this may be a sequencing read error. The chain recombines TRBV20-1 with TRBJ2-7; no clear D gene. V was cut by 3 bases and J by 0 bases, with 9 bases left in between. This CDR3 has 13 residues. Germline-derived CDR1 and CDR2 are DFQATT and SNEGSKA (reference sequence). This CDR3 reads CSARVRHSYEQYF. The CDR3 region has the DNA TGCAGTGCTAGGGTCAGACACTCCTACGAGCAGTACTTC.

Points on this clonotype: This could be a read error, since a much larger clone is one nucleotide away. The chain is built from TRBV6-6 and TRBJ2-7; perhaps TRBD1 as D (5 bases). V was shortened by 6 bases and J by 1 base, with 10 bases between the two germline ends. This CDR3 has 13 amino acids. Per germline, CDR1 MNHNY and CDR2 SVGAGI (reference sequence). The CDR3 protein is CASRLQDSYEQYF. The CDR3 nucleotides read TGTGCCAGCAGGTTACAGGATTCCTACGAGCAGTACTTC.

This clonotype was seen a few times. The chain employs TRBV5-1 and TRBJ1-2; tentatively, D is TRBD1 (6 bases). With 2 bases removed from V and 3 bases from J, the gap between germline ends came to 14 bases. This CDR3 has 15 amino acids. Per germline, CDR1 SGHRS and CDR2 YFSETQ. CDR3 sequence reads: CASSLQGTEDYGYTF. CDR3 DNA sequence: TGCGCCAGCAGCTTACAGGGAACTGAGGACTATGGCTACACCTTC.

The gene calls are TRBV2 and TRBJ2-7; maybe TRBD2 (5 bases). The V end was cut by 10 bases, the J end by 0 bases, with 16 bases between. The germline gives CDR1 SNHLY, CDR2 FYNNEI. This CDR3 is built from 14 residues. The CDR3 spells CAIKARGSSYEQYF. CDR3 DNA: TGTGCCATCAAAGCGAGAGGGAGCTCCTACGAGCAGTACTTC.

The chain uses TRBV19 and TRBJ1-1; D remains ambiguous. The V end was cut by 5 bases, the J end by 4 bases, with 11 bases between. Germline V gives CDR1 LNHDA, CDR2 SQIVND (reference sequence). The CDR3 covers 13 residues. The CDR3 sequence: CASSWRIGTEAFF. CDR3 coding DNA: TGTGCCAGTAGTTGGAGAATCGGCACTGAAGCTTTCTTT.

As for this clonotype: The CDR3 carries no conserved terminal phenylalanine or tryptophan, so it likely arises from a read error. This chain uses TRBV20-1 with TRBJ2-7; no reliable D call. Trimming shortened V by 6 bases and J by 0 bases, and 15 bases separated the two germline ends. This CDR3 spans 14 amino acids. CDR1 DFQATT and CDR2 SNEGSKA come from the germline V gene (reference sequence). The CDR3 nucleotides are TGCAGTGCACAGATTGACGGGCGCTCCTACGAGCAGTACTCC. It is translated as CSAQIDGRSYEQYS.

As to this clonotype: This may be a read error, as it is one base from a much larger clone. The J gene is TRBJ2-1, the V gene TRBV28; the D is unclear. The germline V gene encodes CDR1 MDHEN and CDR2 SYDVKM. The CDR3 has 12 amino acids. V was shortened by 3 bases and J by 11 bases, with 11 bases between the two germline ends. This CDR3 is CASSFRMDKQFF. DNA of the CDR3: TGTGCCAGCAGTTTTAGGATGGATAAGCAGTTCTTC.

The V and J genes are TRBV6-1 and TRBJ1-1; D might be TRBD1 (5 bases). Germline V gene lookup returns CDR1 MNHNS and CDR2 SASEGT. The CDR3 extends over 17 amino acids. Deletions cut 8 bases from V and 0 bases from J, with 22 bases between. The CDR3 DNA reads TGTGCCAGCGCTTTTACGGGGCGTGAGGGGTTGAACACTGAAGCTTTCTTT. Amino acid sequence: CASAFTGREGLNTEAFF.